These 2 T cell receptor beta chains came from one sample sequenced in a study of blood T cell repertoires in COVID-19 (TCRdb year 2020). The library was produced with the immunoSEQ multiplex PCR assay. Here the immuneACCESS table is served through TCRdb, limited to in-frame sequences with V and J called. Missing clones are a known gap in these copies; in checked studies unresolved V genes cover under half, and the rest lacks a known reason. The sample has around 26,000 clones on record, under 95% of them singletons. The ten largest clones take up over 30% of the sample. The sequencing sample was made of peripheral blood. These receptor sequences come from a man in his 70s with active COVID-19.

The chain uses TRBV18 and TRBJ1-6, with D unclear. This CDR3 has 17 residues. The V end was cut by 6 bases, the J end by 0 bases, with 15 bases between. Germline V CDR1 and CDR2: KGHSH, LQKENI. For the CDR3, the DNA is TGTGCCAGCTCGATAGACCCTTGGAGCTCCTATAATTCACCCCTCCACTTT. It encodes CASSIDPWSSYNSPLHF.

The chain carries TRBV28 and TRBJ1-2; 8 bases match TRBD1. CDR1 is MDHEN and CDR2 is SYDVKM in the germline V gene. The CDR3 has 14 amino acids. The V segment lost 5 bases and the J segment 1 base; nucleotides outside the gene matches: 3. The CDR3 is CASSGQGFNYGYTF. The DNA for the CDR3 is TGTGCCAGCAGTGGACAGGGCTTTAACTATGGCTACACCTTC.